The 27 T cell receptor beta chains presented below share a single source sample, sequenced in a study of T cells in Graves' hyperthyroidism and ophthalmopathy. Researchers took RNA transcripts and amplified the TCR beta CDR3 regions from them. TCR CDR3 regions were first amplified by RT-PCR with HTBI primers. TCRdb re-derived calls from the multiplex PCR reads in MiXCR, one entry per CDR3 protein. The sample records 550,000 to 650,000 distinct CDR3 sequences, less than 15% being singletons. The source material was blood. Receptors originate from a middle-aged woman with Graves' hyperthyroidism.

In its sample, this clonotype was seen many times. The chain links TRBV2 to TRBJ1-5; maybe TRBD1 (6 bases). Trimming left V 3 bases short and J 1 base short, with 13 bases between. This CDR3 has 16 residues. Per germline, CDR1 SNHLY and CDR2 FYNNEI. This CDR3 is CASSEGGGLSNQPQHF. The CDR3 region has the DNA TGTGCCAGCAGTGAGGGGGGGGGCTTGAGCAATCAGCCCCAGCATTTT. The whole variable domain, filled in from reference TRBV2 and TRBJ1-5, reads EPEVTQTPSHQVTQMGQEVILRCVPISNHLYFYWYRQILGQKVEFLVSFYNNEISEKSEIFDDQFSVERPDGSNFTLKIRSTKLEDSAMYFCASSEGGGLSNQPQHFGDGTRLSIL.

This clonotype has at least ten counts. CDR3 in amino acids: CASSPPAGLSSYNEQFF. The CDR3, as DNA: TGTGCCAGCTCACCACCGGCAGGGTTAAGCTCCTACAATGAGCAGTTCTTC. The rearrangement joins TRBV18 to TRBJ2-1, with D possibly matching TRBD1 (5 bases). The CDR3 totals 17 residues. CDR1 and CDR2 (germline): KGHSH, LQKENI. V gave up 0 bases and J gave up 0 bases, with 12 bases separating them.

This clonotype was found many times. V usage is TRBV6-1 and J usage is TRBJ2-3, with a possible D match to TRBD2 (5 bases). Germline assignment: CDR1 MNHNS and CDR2 SASEGT. This CDR3 has 16 residues. V was pared by 4 bases and J by 3 bases, with 17 bases between. CDR3 in DNA: TGTGCCAGCAGTGGACTCAAAGGGAGTGGAACAGATACGCAGTATTTT. The encoded protein is CASSGLKGSGTDTQYF.

The sample holds a few counts of this clonotype. The chain joins TRBV9 to TRBJ2-2, with 11 bases fitting TRBD2. CDR3 length: 18 amino acids. V lost 4 bases, J lost 4 bases, and 12 bases stayed unmatched. Germline V gene data show CDR1 as SGDLS and CDR2 as YYNGEE. In nucleotides, the CDR3 is TGTGCCAGCAGCCCTGAACTAGCGGGAGCTACGATCACCGGGGAGCTGTTTTTT. Protein product: CASSPELAGATITGELFF.

The CDR3 spells CSVGGYGSYEQYF. In DNA, the CDR3 is TGCAGCGTTGGGGGATACGGATCCTACGAGCAGTACTTC. This chain connects TRBV29-1 to TRBJ2-7; no definite D call. V was pared by 4 bases and J by 1 base, with 11 bases between. The CDR3 has 13 residues. Germline values: CDR1 SQVTM, CDR2 ANQGSEA.

This clonotype has a count of ten or more. The CDR3 here is CASTPGQPWTEQYF. The CDR3, as DNA: TGTGCCAGCACCCCGGGCCAGCCATGGACCGAGCAGTACTTC. The V call is TRBV12-3 or TRBV12-4, the J call TRBJ2-7; no definite D call. The CDR3 consists of 14 residues. V lost 7 bases and J 6 bases, leaving 19 bases between the germline ends.

The chain is built from TRBV13 and TRBJ2-2; 11 bases are shared with TRBD2. The CDR3 extends over 17 amino acids. The germline CDR1 and CDR2 sequences are PRHDT and FYEKMQ (reference sequence). After removal of 5 bases from V and 6 bases from J, the junction contained 11 bases not matched to a gene. The chain's CDR3 is CASSAAPLTSGAGELFF. CDR3 DNA sequence: TGTGCCAGCAGCGCAGCTCCCCTGACTAGCGGGGCCGGGGAGCTGTTTTTT.

This clonotype was detected ten times or more. The gene calls are TRBV7-3 and TRBJ2-1; weak D call: TRBD2 (6 bases). Germline loops: CDR1 SGHTA, CDR2 FQGTGA. Trimming pared 5 bases from V and 6 bases from J, leaving 11 bases between. CDR3 length equals 13 residues. CDR3 loop: CASSGIGGNEQFF. CDR3 DNA sequence: TGTGCCAGCAGCGGAATCGGGGGCAATGAGCAGTTCTTC.

In its sample, this clonotype was seen many times. The gene calls are TRBV7-9 and TRBJ2-2; no clear D. This CDR3 region has 11 residues. Per the germline V gene, CDR1 is SEHNR and CDR2 is FQNEAQ (reference sequence). Deletions cut 6 bases from V and 5 bases from J, with 4 bases between. The CDR3 DNA sequence: TGTGCCAGCAGGTTAACCGGGGAGCTGTTTTTT. It encodes CASRLTGELFF.

This clonotype was seen just once. J is TRBJ1-2 and V is TRBV5-6; the D is unclear. Trimming stripped 1 base from V and 4 bases from J, with 11 bases between. Germline V lookup: CDR1 SGHDT, CDR2 YYEEEE. This CDR3 is built from 14 residues. The CDR3 reads CASSLRGPGYGYTF. For the CDR3, the DNA is TGTGCCAGCAGCTTGAGAGGGCCCGGCTATGGCTACACCTTC.

This clonotype has more than one count but fewer than ten. This CDR3 reads CASSERIGLNTGELFF. Written as DNA, the CDR3 is TGTGCCAGCAGTGAACGCATAGGGTTGAACACCGGGGAGCTGTTTTTT. The chain links TRBV6-4 to TRBJ2-2; D is undetermined. V was clipped by 3 bases and J by 1 base, with 12 bases between them. This CDR3 spans 16 amino acids. In germline, CDR1 is MRHNA, CDR2 SNTAGT.

This clonotype has only a few counts. V and J are TRBV6-1 and TRBJ2-7; 7 bases line up with TRBD2. The CDR3 contains 16 residues. Germline V gene sequence: CDR1 MNHNS, CDR2 SASEGT. The trim removed 7 bases at V and 2 bases at J, leaving 14 bases unmatched. CDR3 DNA: TGTGCCAGCACCCAGCCGCTAGCGGCTTATACCTACGAGCAGTACTTC. This codes for CASTQPLAAYTYEQYF.

This clonotype was detected a few times. This chain uses TRBV10-3 with TRBJ2-1; a weak D match, TRBD2 (5 bases). This CDR3 spans 15 amino acids. The V end lost 0 bases, the J end lost 3 bases, and 9 bases lay between the germline ends. The germline gives CDR1 ENHRY, CDR2 SYGVKD. The CDR3 nucleotides read TGTGCCATCAGTGAGTCGAGCGGAAACTACAATGAGCAGTTCTTC. Translating it yields CAISESSGNYNEQFF.

The genes are TRBV30 and TRBJ1-1, with a tentative D call TRBD1 (5 bases). From germline, CDR1 is GTSNPN and CDR2 SVGIG (reference sequence). V was shortened by 5 bases and J by 6 bases, with 16 bases between the two germline ends. The CDR3 length is 13 residues. CDR3 DNA sequence: TGTGCCTGGGTTAGATCAAGGGGTTCTGAAGCTTTCTTT. This encodes CAWVRSRGSEAFF.

At least ten counts were recorded for this clonotype. The chain carries TRBV6-1 and TRBJ2-7, with a possible D match to TRBD1 (5 bases). V shed 0 bases and J shed 4 bases, with 10 bases lying between them. Germline CDR1 and CDR2: MNHNS and SASEGT. The CDR3 is 14 amino acids. The CDR3 protein is CASSEAIDRYEQYF. CDR3 nucleotides: TGTGCCAGCAGTGAAGCGATAGACAGATACGAGCAGTACTTC.

This clonotype was found many times. V and J are TRBV6-1 and TRBJ2-5; D perhaps matches TRBD2 (6 bases). The CDR3 totals 13 residues. Germline V gene sequence: CDR1 MNHNS, CDR2 SASEGT. The ends were cut back, 5 bases at V and 4 bases at J, with 11 bases in the middle. The CDR3 region is CASSKTAGETQYF. CDR3 sequence (DNA): TGTGCCAGCAGTAAGACAGCGGGAGAGACCCAGTACTTC.

The sample holds many counts of this clonotype. This chain links TRBV7-9 with TRBJ1-4, with 10 bases aligning to TRBD1. Unmatched junction bases numbered 13, after V lost 5 bases and J lost 7 bases. The V gene's germline CDR1 is SEHNR and CDR2 FQNEAQ (reference sequence). This CDR3 region has 17 residues. The CDR3 sequence is CASSPSRDRGWTEKLFF. CDR3 in DNA: TGTGCCAGCAGCCCTTCCCGGGACAGGGGATGGACTGAAAAACTGTTTTTT.

This clonotype was counted many times. V is TRBV18 and J is TRBJ1-5, with D hard to call. Germline V gives CDR1 KGHSH, CDR2 LQKENI. CDR3 length equals 15 residues. V lost 5 bases, J lost 2 bases, and 13 bases lay in between. CDR3 protein: CASSTGAGGNQPQHF. The CDR3 region has the DNA TGTGCCAGCTCAACGGGCGCGGGCGGCAATCAGCCCCAGCATTTT.

This clonotype was picked up a small number of times. The chain has TRBV12-3 or TRBV12-4 and TRBJ1-1; D call uncertain. The V end was cut by 4 bases, the J end by 4 bases, with 13 bases between. This CDR3 has 14 residues. CDR3: CASSSSQFITEAFF. CDR3 nucleotides: TGTGCCAGCAGTTCGTCACAGTTTATCACTGAAGCTTTCTTT.

This clonotype occurred many times. J is TRBJ2-5 and V is TRBV30; 10 positions agree with TRBD2. The CDR3 is made up of 15 amino acids. CDR1 and CDR2 (germline): GTSNPN, SVGIG (reference sequence). The ends lost 2 bases at V and 3 bases at J; junction bases unmatched: 6. CDR3 coding DNA: TGTGCCTGGAGTATACCTAGCGGGAGCAAAGAGACCCAGTACTTC. The encoded protein is CAWSIPSGSKETQYF.

The sample holds a few counts of this clonotype. The chain joins TRBV19 to TRBJ1-1, with D perhaps TRBD1 (5 bases). CDR1 and CDR2 from the germline V gene are LNHDA and SQIVND (reference sequence). V lost 3 bases and J lost 1, with 21 bases in between. The CDR3 is 18 residues long. This CDR3 reads CASSIGQGDHRTNTEAFF. The CDR3 coding sequence is TGTGCCAGTAGTATTGGGCAGGGCGACCATAGGACGAACACTGAAGCTTTCTTT.

The V call is TRBV7-9, the J call TRBJ2-1, with TRBD2 identical over 12 bases. This CDR3 is built from 13 residues. Germline values: CDR1 SEHNR, CDR2 FQNEAQ (reference sequence). V trimming: 11 bases; J trimming: 4 bases; junction bases outside the gene matches: 3. The CDR3 DNA reads as TGTGCCCTAGCGGGAGGGATTTACAATGAGCAGTTCTTC. Its protein product is CALAGGIYNEQFF. Full variable domain (missing parts from reference TRBV7-9 and TRBJ2-1): DTGVSQNPRHKITKRGQNVTFRCDPISEHNRLYWYRQTLGQGPEFLTYFQNEAQLEKSRLLSDRFSAERPKGSFSTLEIQRTEQGDSAMYLCALAGGIYNEQFFGPGTRLTVL.

The table lists this clonotype with many counts. The chain has TRBV20-1 and TRBJ2-1; D unresolved. Trimming took 5 bases from V and 4 from J, leaving 12 bases between them. The CDR3 contains 13 residues. Germline lookup yields CDR1 DFQATT and CDR2 SNEGSKA (reference sequence). The CDR3 DNA follows: TGCAGTGCTGCCCCAGCAGCTTACAATGAGCAGTTCTTC. Amino acids: CSAAPAAYNEQFF.

In its sample, this clonotype was seen a few times. This could be a read error, since a much larger clone is one nucleotide away. V is TRBV2 and J is TRBJ2-1, with 10 bases matching TRBD2. There are 14 residues in the CDR3. Germline lookup yields CDR1 SNHLY and CDR2 FYNNEI. The V and J ends lost 11 bases and 8 bases, in that order; junction bases with no gene match: 12. The chain's CDR3 is CAGGPSGRRDEQFF. DNA of the CDR3: TGTGCCGGCGGCCCTAGCGGGAGACGAGATGAGCAGTTCTTC.

A word on this clonotype: Mismatch with germline at one junction end may stem from a read error. The chain uses TRBV11-2 and TRBJ1-1, with D unclear. CDR1 is SGHAT and CDR2 is FQNNGV in the germline V gene. The CDR3 has 13 residues. The CDR3 protein is CASSFGLNTKAFF. CDR3 in DNA: TGTGCCAGCAGCTTCGGACTGAACACTAAAGCTTTCTTT.

The CDR3 bases are TGTGCCAGCAGCTTCATCGGTGGGGAGCTGTTTTTT. Translated, it gives CASSFIGGELFF. This chain links TRBV5-6 with TRBJ2-2; D unresolved. CDR3 length: 12 amino acids. Germline assignment: CDR1 SGHDT and CDR2 YYEEEE. Trimming took off 2 bases at V and 8 bases at J, with 7 bases between the two ends.

This clonotype was seen many times. The chain is built from TRBV14 and TRBJ2-1; 13 bases match TRBD2. Germline V gives CDR1 SGHDN, CDR2 FVKESK. The CDR3 is 17 residues long. The V and J ends lost 2 bases and 10 bases, in that order; junction bases with no gene match: 11. CDR3 nucleotide sequence: TGTGCCAGCAGCCAACTTGGACTAGCGGGAGAGGTGGGGGAGCAGTTCTTC. Its protein is CASSQLGLAGEVGEQFF.